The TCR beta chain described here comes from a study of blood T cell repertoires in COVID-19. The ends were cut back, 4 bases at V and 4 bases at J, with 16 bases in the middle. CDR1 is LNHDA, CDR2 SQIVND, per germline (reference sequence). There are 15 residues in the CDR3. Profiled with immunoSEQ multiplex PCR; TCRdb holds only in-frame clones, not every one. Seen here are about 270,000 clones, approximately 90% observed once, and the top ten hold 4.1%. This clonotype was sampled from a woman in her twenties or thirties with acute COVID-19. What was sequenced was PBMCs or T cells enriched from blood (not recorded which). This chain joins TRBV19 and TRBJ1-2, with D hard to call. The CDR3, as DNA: TGTGCCAGTAGTAACAGCCGGGAGTTTCGCTATGGCTACACCTTC. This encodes CASSNSREFRYGYTF.